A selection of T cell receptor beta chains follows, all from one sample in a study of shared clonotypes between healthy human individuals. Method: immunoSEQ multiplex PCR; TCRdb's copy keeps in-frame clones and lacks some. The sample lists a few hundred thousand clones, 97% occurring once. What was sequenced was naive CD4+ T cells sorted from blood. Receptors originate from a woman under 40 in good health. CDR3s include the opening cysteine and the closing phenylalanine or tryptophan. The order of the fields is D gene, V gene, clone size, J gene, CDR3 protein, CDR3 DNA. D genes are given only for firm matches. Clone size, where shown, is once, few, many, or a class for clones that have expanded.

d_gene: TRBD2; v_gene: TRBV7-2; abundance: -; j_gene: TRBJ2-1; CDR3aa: CASSLVGGRSANEQFF; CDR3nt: TGTGCCAGCAGCTTAGTCGGCGGGAGGTCCGCCAATGAGCAGTTCTTC
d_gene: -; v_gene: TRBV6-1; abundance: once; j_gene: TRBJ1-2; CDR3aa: CASSVGQTDYLRF; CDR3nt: TGTGCCTCGTCAGTTGGGCAGACGGATTACCTTCGTTTC
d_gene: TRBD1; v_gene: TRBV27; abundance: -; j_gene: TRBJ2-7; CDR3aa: CASSKNRGPLYEQYF; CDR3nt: TGTGCCAGCAGTAAAAACAGGGGGCCCCTCTACGAGCAGTACTTC
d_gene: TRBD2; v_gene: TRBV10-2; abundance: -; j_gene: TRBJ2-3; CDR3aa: CASRPGLSTDTQYF; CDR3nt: TGCGCCAGCAGGCCGGGACTAAGCACAGATACGCAGTATTTT
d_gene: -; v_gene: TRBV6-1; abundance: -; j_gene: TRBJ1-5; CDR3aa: CASSQERHSNQPQHF; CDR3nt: TGTGCCAGCAGTCAAGAACGTCATAGCAATCAGCCCCAGCATTTT
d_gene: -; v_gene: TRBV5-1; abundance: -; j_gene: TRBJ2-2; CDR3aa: CASSLQGDTGELFF; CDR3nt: TGCGCCAGCAGCTTACAGGGAGACACCGGGGAGCTGTTTTTT
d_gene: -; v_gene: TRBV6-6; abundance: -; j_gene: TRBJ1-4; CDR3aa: CASRRQEEKLFF; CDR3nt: TGTGCCAGCAGAAGACAGGAGGAAAAACTGTTTTTT
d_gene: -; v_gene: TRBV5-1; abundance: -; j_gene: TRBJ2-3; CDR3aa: CASSLVGLGTDTQYF; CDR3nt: TGCGCCAGCAGCTTGGTAGGGTTGGGGACAGATACGCAGTATTTT
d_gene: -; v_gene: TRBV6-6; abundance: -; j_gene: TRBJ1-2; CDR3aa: CASSYPTENYGYTF; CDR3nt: TGTGCCAGCAGTTACCCGACAGAGAACTATGGCTACACCTTC
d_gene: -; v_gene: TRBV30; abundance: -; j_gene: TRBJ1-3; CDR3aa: CAWSPGKVGNTIYF; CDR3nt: TGTGCCTGGAGTCCCGGGAAGGTTGGAAACACCATATATTTT
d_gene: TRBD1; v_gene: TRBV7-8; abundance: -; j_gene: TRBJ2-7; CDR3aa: CASSDRQGVYEQYF; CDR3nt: TGTGCCAGCAGCGACAGACAGGGGGTATACGAGCAGTACTTC
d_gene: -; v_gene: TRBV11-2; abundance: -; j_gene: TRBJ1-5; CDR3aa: CASSHTSGRESQPQHF; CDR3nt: TGTGCCAGCAGCCACACCTCTGGGAGGGAAAGTCAGCCCCAGCATTTT
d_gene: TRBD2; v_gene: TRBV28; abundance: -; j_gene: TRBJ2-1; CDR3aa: CASSLGTSGISSYNEQFF; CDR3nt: TGTGCCAGCAGTCTTGGGACTAGCGGAATCAGCTCCTACAATGAGCAGTTCTTC
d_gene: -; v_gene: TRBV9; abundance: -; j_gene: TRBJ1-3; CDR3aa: CASSVEGLSGNTIYF; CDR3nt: TGTGCCAGCAGCGTAGAAGGCCTCTCTGGAAACACCATATATTTT
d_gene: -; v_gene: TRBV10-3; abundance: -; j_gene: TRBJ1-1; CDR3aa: CAISESPRVAFF; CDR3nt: TGTGCCATCAGTGAGTCCCCGCGGGTAGCTTTCTTT
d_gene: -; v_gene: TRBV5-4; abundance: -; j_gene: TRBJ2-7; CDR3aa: CASSLVGSNNEQYF; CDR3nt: TGTGCCAGCAGCTTGGTTGGGAGTAATAACGAGCAGTACTTC
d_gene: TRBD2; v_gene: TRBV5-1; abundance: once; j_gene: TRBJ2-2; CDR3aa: CASSLIAGSNTGELFF; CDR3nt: TGCGCCAGCAGCTTAATAGCGGGGTCGAACACCGGGGAGCTGTTTTTT
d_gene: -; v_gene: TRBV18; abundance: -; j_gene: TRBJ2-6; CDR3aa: CASSPGGGPAGANVLTF; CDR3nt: TGTGCCAGCTCACCTGGGGGGGGGCCGGCTGGGGCCAACGTCCTGACTTTC
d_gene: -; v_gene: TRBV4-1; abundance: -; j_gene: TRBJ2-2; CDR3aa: CASMMWGANTGELFF; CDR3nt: TGCGCCAGCATGATGTGGGGGGCGAACACCGGGGAGCTGTTTTTT
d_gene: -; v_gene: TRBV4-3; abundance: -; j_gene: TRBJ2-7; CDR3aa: CASSQGNRQYF; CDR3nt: TGCGCCAGCAGCCAGGGTAATAGGCAGTACTTC
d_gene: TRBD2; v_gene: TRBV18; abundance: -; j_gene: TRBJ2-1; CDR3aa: CASSPPPGGDEQFF; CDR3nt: TGTGCCAGCTCACCACCGCCGGGAGGGGATGAGCAGTTCTTC
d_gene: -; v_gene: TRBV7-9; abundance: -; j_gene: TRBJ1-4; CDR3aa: CASSLWGTNEKLFF; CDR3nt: TGTGCCAGCAGCTTATGGGGGACTAATGAAAAACTGTTTTTT
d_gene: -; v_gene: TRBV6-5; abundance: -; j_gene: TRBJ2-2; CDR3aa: CASSYETPTGELFF; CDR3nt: TGTGCCAGCAGTTACGAGACTCCCACCGGGGAGCTGTTTTTT
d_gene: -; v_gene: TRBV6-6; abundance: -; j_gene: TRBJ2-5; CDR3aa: CASSYVQGGTETQYF; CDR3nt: TGTGCCAGCAGTTACGTTCAGGGTGGGACAGAGACCCAGTACTTC
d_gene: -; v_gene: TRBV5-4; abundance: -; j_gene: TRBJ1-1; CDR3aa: CASSPAGPNTEAFF; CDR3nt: TGTGCCAGCAGCCCGGCGGGGCCGAACACTGAAGCTTTCTTT
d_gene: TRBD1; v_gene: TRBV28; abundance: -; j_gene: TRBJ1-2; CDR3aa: CASRNPTGYHYGYTF; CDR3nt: TGTGCCAGCAGAAACCCGACAGGGTATCACTATGGCTACACCTTC
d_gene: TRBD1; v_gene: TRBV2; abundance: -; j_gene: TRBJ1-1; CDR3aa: CASSRDREYRSFF; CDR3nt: TGTGCCAGCAGCCGGGACAGGGAATACCGTAGTTTCTTT
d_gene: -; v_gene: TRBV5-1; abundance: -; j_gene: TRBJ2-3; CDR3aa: CASSLVTSSTDTQYF; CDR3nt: TGCGCCAGCAGCTTGGTCACGTCTAGCACAGATACGCAGTATTTT